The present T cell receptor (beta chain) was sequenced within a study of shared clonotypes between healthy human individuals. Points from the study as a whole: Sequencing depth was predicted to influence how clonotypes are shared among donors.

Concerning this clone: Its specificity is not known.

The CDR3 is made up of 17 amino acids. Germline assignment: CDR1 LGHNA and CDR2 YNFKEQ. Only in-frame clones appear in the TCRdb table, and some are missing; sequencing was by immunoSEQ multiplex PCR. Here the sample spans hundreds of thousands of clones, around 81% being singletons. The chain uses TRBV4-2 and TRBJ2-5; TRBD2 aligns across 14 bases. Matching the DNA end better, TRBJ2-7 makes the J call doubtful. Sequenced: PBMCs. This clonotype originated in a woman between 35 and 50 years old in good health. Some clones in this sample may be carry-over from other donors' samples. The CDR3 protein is CASSQGTSGRVGNEQYF. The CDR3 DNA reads TGTGCCAGCAGCCAGGGGACTAGCGGGAGAGTTGGCAACGAGCAGTACTTC.